The 9 T cell receptor beta chains in this list originate from one sample, sequenced in a study of blood T cell repertoires in COVID-19. The data were produced by immunoSEQ multiplex PCR, yet TCRdb's version contains in-frame clones alone and is incomplete. The sample comprises a few hundred thousand clones, around 87% of which are singletons, and approximately 2.2% rests with the top ten. The sequenced material came from peripheral blood. These TCRs come from a woman between 50 and 59 years old with acute or convalescent COVID-19.

V usage is TRBV30 and J usage is TRBJ1-2, with TRBD1 identical over 10 bases. The V and J ends lost 5 bases and 7 bases, in that order; junction bases with no gene match: 10. From germline, CDR1 is GTSNPN and CDR2 SVGIG (reference sequence). The CDR3 sequence is 14 residues long. CDR3 bases: TGTGCCTGGGGACCGGGACAGGGGAGACCTGGCTACACCTTC. It codes for CAWGPGQGRPGYTF. Full variable domain (missing parts from reference TRBV30 and TRBJ1-2): SQTIHQWPATLVQPVGSPLSLECTVEGTSNPNLYWYRQAAGRGLQLLFYSVGIGQISSEVPQNLSASRPQDRQFILSSKKLLLSDSGFYLCAWGPGQGRPGYTFGSGTRLTVV.

This chain uses TRBV4-1 with TRBJ2-2; TRBD2 matches at 10 bases. After removal of 0 bases from V and 2 bases from J, the junction contained 6 bases not matched to a gene. The CDR3 consists of 18 residues. Germline CDR1 reads MGHRA; CDR2 reads YSYEKL. CDR3 bases: TGCGCCAGCAGCCAAGAATTAGCGGGAGGCCTTAACACCGGGGAGCTGTTTTTT. Its protein product is CASSQELAGGLNTGELFF.

The chain couples TRBV2 to TRBJ1-2; no clear D gene. CDR1 is SNHLY and CDR2 is FYNNEI in the germline V gene. Trimming shortened V by 8 bases and J by 2 bases, and 15 bases separated the two germline ends. This CDR3 is 14 amino acids long. CDR3: CASSSRRRNYGYTF. For the CDR3, the DNA is TGTGCCAGCTCGAGCAGACGGAGAAACTATGGCTACACCTTC.

V is TRBV4-1 and J is TRBJ1-4, with TRBD1 matching over 7 bases. The length of the CDR3 is 15 residues. Trimming cost V 4 bases and J 8 bases; bases outside gene matches: 10. Looked up from germline, CDR1 is MGHRA and CDR2 is YSYEKL. This CDR3 is CASSPGGGLKEKLFF. In DNA form, the CDR3 reads TGCGCCAGCAGCCCTGGAGGGGGCTTGAAAGAAAAACTGTTTTTT.

The chain combines TRBV18 with TRBJ1-1; D is perhaps TRBD1 (5 bases). Germline loops: CDR1 KGHSH, CDR2 LQKENI. The CDR3 is 15 amino acids. The V gene lost 3 bases and the J gene lost 4 bases, with 15 bases spanning the gap. The CDR3 loop is CASSPETARSTEAFF. The DNA of the CDR3 is TGTGCCAGCTCACCGGAGACAGCTCGGAGCACTGAAGCTTTCTTT.

V is TRBV9 and J is TRBJ2-1; 11 positions agree with TRBD2. There are 15 residues in the CDR3. Trimming removed 7 bases from V and 6 bases from J; junction bases left unmatched: 9. Germline V CDR1 and CDR2: SGDLS, YYNGEE. The CDR3 region is CASSGLAGRGNEQFF. The CDR3 DNA reads TGTGCCAGCTCCGGACTAGCGGGCCGGGGCAATGAGCAGTTCTTC. Supplemented by reference TRBV9 and TRBJ2-1, the full variable domain reads DSGVTQTPKHLITATGQRVTLRCSPRSGDLSVYWYQQSLDQGLQFLIQYYNGEERAKGNILERFSAQQFPDLHSELNLSSLELGDSALYFCASSGLAGRGNEQFFGPGTRLTVL.

The chain is built from TRBV15 and TRBJ1-2; 11 nucleotides match TRBD1. Germline CDR1 LNHNV, CDR2 YYDKDF (reference sequence). This CDR3 spans 15 amino acids. V was pared by 1 base and J by 6 bases, with 4 bases of the junction left unmatched. The DNA for the CDR3 is TGTGCCACCAGCAGAGCCAGGACAGGGGGCGATGGCTACACCTTC. Amino acid sequence: CATSRARTGGDGYTF. The variable domain in full, completed from reference TRBV15 and TRBJ1-2, reads DAMVIQNPRYQVTQFGKPVTLSCSQTLNHNVMYWYQQKSSQAPKLLFHYYDKDFNNEADTPDNFQSRRPNTSFCFLDIRSPGLGDTAMYLCATSRARTGGDGYTFGSGTRLTVV.

The rearrangement uses TRBV7-2 and TRBJ2-1, with 9 bases matching TRBD2. V gave up 3 bases and J gave up 4 bases; unmatched junction bases: 7. The CDR3 sequence is 16 residues long. Germline CDR1 SGHTA, CDR2 FQGNSA. CDR3: CASSFLAGVGYNEQFF. Written as DNA, the CDR3 is TGTGCCAGCAGCTTCTTAGCGGGAGTGGGTTACAATGAGCAGTTCTTC. Full variable domain (rest looked up from reference TRBV7-2 and TRBJ2-1): GAGVSQSPSNKVTEKGKDVELRCDPISGHTALYWYRQSLGQGLEFLIYFQGNSAPDKSGLPSDRFSAERTGGSVSTLTIQRTQQEDSAVYLCASSFLAGVGYNEQFFGPGTRLTVL.

The gene calls are TRBV9 and TRBJ2-1; 8 bases map to TRBD1. The CDR3 contains 15 residues. V gave up 2 bases and J gave up 1 base; unmatched junction bases: 2. Germline V gene data show CDR1 as SGDLS and CDR2 as YYNGEE. The CDR3: CASSVRTGSYNEQFF. DNA for the CDR3: TGTGCCAGCAGCGTCCGGACAGGGTCCTACAATGAGCAGTTCTTC.